This is a list of T cell receptor beta chains from one sample in a study of blood T cell repertoires in COVID-19. The method was immunoSEQ multiplex PCR; TCRdb's version includes in-frame clones alone and lacks a portion of them. The repertoire holds more than 250,000 clones, with roughly 88% as singletons. Sequencing used peripheral blood. Every receptor here comes from a human donor in a cohort sampled during active COVID-19. The CDR3 runs from the conserved cysteine through the conserved F or W. D genes are given only for firm matches. Expanded clones are given a class, and other clones once, few, many or no size at all.

TRBV3-1/TRBV3-2	TRBD2	TRBJ2-5	-	CASSQVRSGRATQYF	TGTGCCAGCAGCCAAGTCCGCAGCGGGAGAGCTACCCAGTACTTC
TRBV19	TRBD1	TRBJ1-1	-	CASSDLVDRESYTEAFF	TGTGCCAGTAGCGACCTTGTGGACAGGGAGTCGTACACTGAAGCTTTCTTT
TRBV6-2/TRBV6-3	-	TRBJ1-4	-	CASSSGGATNEKLFF	TGTGCCAGCAGTTCCGGGGGTGCAACTAATGAAAAACTGTTTTTT
TRBV6-4	-	TRBJ2-7	-	CASTIPSRGGLLEYF	TGTGCCAGCACCATTCCCTCTAGGGGGGGGCTTCTGGAGTACTTC
TRBV5-4	-	TRBJ1-6	-	CASSRWDIRTGPYNSPLHF	TGTGCCAGCAGTCGATGGGACATCCGAACCGGCCCCTATAATTCACCCCTCCACTTT
TRBV25-1	TRBD1	TRBJ1-4	-	CASSVPTGGGEKLFF	TGTGCCAGCAGTGTACCTACAGGGGGCGGTGAAAAACTGTTTTTT
TRBV19	TRBD1	TRBJ1-1	once	CASTTGGGGEAFF	TGTGCCAGTACCACAGGGGGTGGGGGTGAAGCTTTCTTT
TRBV16	-	TRBJ2-4	-	CASSQTPEAENIQYF	TGTGCCAGCAGCCAAACCCCCGAGGCAGAGAACATTCAGTACTTC
TRBV9	-	TRBJ2-3	-	CASSVGQGTDTQYF	TGTGCCAGCAGCGTAGGGCAGGGTACAGATACGCAGTATTTT
TRBV5-1	TRBD1	TRBJ1-1	-	CASSFRDRGLTEAFF	TGCGCCAGCAGCTTCCGGGACAGGGGGCTCACTGAAGCTTTCTTT
TRBV7-9	-	TRBJ2-5	once	CASSLSRATETQYF	TGTGCCAGCAGCTTAAGCAGGGCTACAGAGACCCAGTACTTC
TRBV7-8	-	TRBJ2-7	-	CASSPRLGHNLYEQYF	TGTGCCAGCAGCCCCCGGCTTGGGCACAACCTCTACGAGCAGTACTTC
TRBV12-3/TRBV12-4	-	TRBJ1-3	once	CASSFLVADTIYF	TGTGCCAGCAGTTTTCTGGTCGCGGACACCATATATTTT
TRBV7-8	TRBD1	TRBJ2-7	-	CASSRDRGPYEQYF	TGTGCCAGCAGCCGGGACAGGGGGCCCTACGAGCAGTACTTC
TRBV18	TRBD2	TRBJ2-1	-	CASSPLPSGNYNEQFF	TGTGCCAGCTCACCATTGCCTAGCGGTAACTACAATGAGCAGTTCTTC
TRBV3-1/TRBV3-2	TRBD2	TRBJ2-1	-	CASSPKGGRLATYNEQFF	TGTGCCAGCAGTCCGAAGGGGGGACGACTAGCGACTTACAATGAGCAGTTCTTC
TRBV6-2/TRBV6-3	-	TRBJ2-7	-	CASSWDNSYEQYF	TGTGCCAGCAGTTGGGACAATTCCTACGAGCAGTACTTC
TRBV18	TRBD2	TRBJ2-1	-	CASFLAGGIDEQFF	TGTGCCAGCTTTCTAGCGGGAGGTATCGATGAGCAGTTCTTC
TRBV7-2	-	TRBJ1-5	-	CASSPPGQPQHF	TGTGCCAGCAGCCCCCCGGGGCAGCCCCAGCATTTT
TRBV27	TRBD2	TRBJ2-1	-	CASSLSTSGTYNEQFF	TGTGCCAGCAGTTTATCAACTAGCGGGACCTACAATGAGCAGTTCTTC
TRBV4-1	TRBD1	TRBJ2-1	-	CASSQKQGTYNEQFF	TGCGCCAGCAGCCAGAAACAGGGGACATACAATGAGCAGTTCTTC
TRBV4-1	-	TRBJ2-2	-	CASSQGAPGELFF	TGCGCCAGCAGCCAGGGCGCACCCGGGGAGCTGTTTTTT
TRBV4-1	-	TRBJ1-2	-	CASSPLGVNYGYTF	TGCGCCAGCAGCCCACTCGGAGTAAACTATGGCTACACCTTC
TRBV5-1	TRBD1	TRBJ1-1	once	CASSLTGGVRYTEAFF	TGCGCCAGCAGCTTGACAGGGGGCGTTAGGTACACTGAAGCTTTCTTT
TRBV7-2	-	TRBJ1-5	-	CASSLQGYQPQHF	TGTGCCAGCAGTCTACAGGGATATCAGCCCCAGCATTTT
TRBV6-5	TRBD1	TRBJ1-6	few	CASTLGTGSSPLHF	TGTGCCAGCACCCTCGGGACAGGTTCTTCACCCCTCCACTTT
TRBV13	TRBD1	TRBJ1-3	-	CASSLDRGDTIYF	TGTGCCAGCAGTTTGGACAGGGGTGACACCATATATTTT
TRBV7-9	TRBD2	TRBJ2-3	-	CAEQRAGGPTQYF	TGTGCAGAGCAGAGGGCGGGGGGGCCGACGCAGTATTTT